This T cell receptor beta chain was found in a study of T cells in Graves' hyperthyroidism and ophthalmopathy. Diagnosis of hyperthyroidism was new in patients aged 18 to 65, and its duration was under 2 months. Fresh peripheral blood, 10 ml, was the source of the PBMCs. V gave up 0 bases and J gave up 4 bases, with 16 bases separating them. This CDR3 is 17 amino acids long. TCR beta CDR3 region amplification was performed from RNA transcripts. Carried out on the TCR CDR3, a first-round RT-PCR used the HTBI primer set. MiXCR, run by TCRdb on the multiplex PCR reads, gives a single entry per CDR3 protein. The repertoire includes over 700,000 distinct CDR3 sequences, roughly a sixth of them detected once, and approximately 15% sits in the top ten. Notes on the study in general: Ophthalmopathy prediction by the model preceded onset by a median roughly 6 months. Ophthalmopathy stood apart from stable hyperthyroidism in a 13 V-J model.

This clonotype was observed many times. Its antigen is not known. The sequence derives from a woman aged 45-65 years with Graves' hyperthyroidism that later progressed to Graves' ophthalmopathy. Sequencing was done on a sample of blood. The V and J genes are TRBV12-3 or TRBV12-4 and TRBJ2-1; perhaps D is TRBD1 or TRBD2 (5 bases each). The CDR3 region is CASSLANRDPGYNEQFF. Here the CDR3 DNA reads TGTGCCAGCAGTTTAGCCAACCGGGACCCCGGTTACAATGAGCAGTTCTTC.